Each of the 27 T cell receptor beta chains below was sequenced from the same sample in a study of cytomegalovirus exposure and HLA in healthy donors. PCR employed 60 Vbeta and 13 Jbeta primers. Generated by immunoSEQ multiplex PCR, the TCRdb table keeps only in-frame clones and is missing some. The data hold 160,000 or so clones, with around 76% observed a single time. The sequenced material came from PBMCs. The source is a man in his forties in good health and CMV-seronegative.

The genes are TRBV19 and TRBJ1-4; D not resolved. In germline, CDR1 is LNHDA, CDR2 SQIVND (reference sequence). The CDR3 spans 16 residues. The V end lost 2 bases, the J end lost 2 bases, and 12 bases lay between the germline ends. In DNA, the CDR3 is TGTGCCAGTAGTATATCCCGACCCGGGACTAATGAAAAACTGTTTTTT. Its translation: CASSISRPGTNEKLFF.

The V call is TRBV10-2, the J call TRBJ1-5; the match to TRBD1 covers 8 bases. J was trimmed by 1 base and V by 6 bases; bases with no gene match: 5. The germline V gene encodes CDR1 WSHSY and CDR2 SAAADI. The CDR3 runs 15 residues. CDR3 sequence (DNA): TGCGCCAGCAGCGGGACAGGAGTGAGCAATCAGCCCCAGCATTTT. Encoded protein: CASSGTGVSNQPQHF.

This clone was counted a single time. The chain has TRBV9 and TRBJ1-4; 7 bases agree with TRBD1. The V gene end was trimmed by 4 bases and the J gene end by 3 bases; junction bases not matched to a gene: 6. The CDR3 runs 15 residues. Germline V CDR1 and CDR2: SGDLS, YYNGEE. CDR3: CASSTTGQPNEKLFF. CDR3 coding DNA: TGTGCCAGCAGCACCACGGGACAGCCTAATGAAAAACTGTTTTTT.

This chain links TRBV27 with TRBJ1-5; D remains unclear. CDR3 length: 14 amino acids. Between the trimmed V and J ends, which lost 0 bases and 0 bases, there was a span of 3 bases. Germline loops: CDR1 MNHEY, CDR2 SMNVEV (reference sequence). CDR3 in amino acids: CASSLSYSNQPQHF. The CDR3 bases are TGTGCCAGCAGTTTATCGTATAGCAATCAGCCCCAGCATTTT.

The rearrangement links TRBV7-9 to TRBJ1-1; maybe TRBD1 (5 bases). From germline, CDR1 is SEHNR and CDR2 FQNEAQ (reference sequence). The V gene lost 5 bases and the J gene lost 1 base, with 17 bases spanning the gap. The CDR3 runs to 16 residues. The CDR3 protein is CASSPSAGHWNTEAFF. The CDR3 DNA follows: TGTGCCAGCAGCCCCTCGGCGGGGCATTGGAACACTGAAGCTTTCTTT.

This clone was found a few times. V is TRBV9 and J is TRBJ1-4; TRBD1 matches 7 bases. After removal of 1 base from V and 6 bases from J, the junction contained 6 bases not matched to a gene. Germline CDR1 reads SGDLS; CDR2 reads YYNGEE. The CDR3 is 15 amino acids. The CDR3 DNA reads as TGTGCCAGCAGCGTACAAGGGGGCGAGGATGAAAAACTGTTTTTT. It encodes CASSVQGGEDEKLFF.

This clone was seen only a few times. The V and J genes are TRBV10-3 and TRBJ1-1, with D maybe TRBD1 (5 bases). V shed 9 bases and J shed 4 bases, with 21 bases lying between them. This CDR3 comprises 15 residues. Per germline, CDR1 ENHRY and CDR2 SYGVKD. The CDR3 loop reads CAIAPAGRPSTEAFF. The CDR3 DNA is TGTGCCATAGCCCCGGCAGGGAGGCCCAGCACTGAAGCTTTCTTT.

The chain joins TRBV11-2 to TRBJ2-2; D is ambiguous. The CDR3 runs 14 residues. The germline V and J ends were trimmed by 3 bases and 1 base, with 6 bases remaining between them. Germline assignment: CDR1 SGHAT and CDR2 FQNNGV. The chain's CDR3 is CASSFVGNTGELFF. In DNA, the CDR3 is TGTGCCAGCAGCTTCGTCGGGAACACCGGGGAGCTGTTTTTT.

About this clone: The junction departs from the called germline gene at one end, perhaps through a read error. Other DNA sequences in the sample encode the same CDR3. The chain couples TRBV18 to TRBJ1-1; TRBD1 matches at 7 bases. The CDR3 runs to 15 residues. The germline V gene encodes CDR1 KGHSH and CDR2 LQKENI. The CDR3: CASSPQTGVNTEAFF. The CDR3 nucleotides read TGTGCCAGCTCACCACAAACAGGGGTGAACACTGAGGCTTTCTTT.

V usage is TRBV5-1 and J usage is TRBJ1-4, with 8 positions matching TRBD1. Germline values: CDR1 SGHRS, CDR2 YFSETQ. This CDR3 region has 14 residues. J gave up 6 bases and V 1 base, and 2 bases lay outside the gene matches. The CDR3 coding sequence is TGCGCCAGCAGCTTGCAGGGGGCCGATGAAAAACTGTTTTTT. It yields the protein CASSLQGADEKLFF.

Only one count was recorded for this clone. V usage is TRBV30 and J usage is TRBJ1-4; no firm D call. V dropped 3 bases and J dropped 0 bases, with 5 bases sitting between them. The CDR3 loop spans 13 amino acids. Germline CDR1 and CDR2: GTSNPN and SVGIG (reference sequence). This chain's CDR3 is CAWRGATNEKLFF. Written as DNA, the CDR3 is TGTGCCTGGAGGGGAGCAACTAATGAAAAACTGTTTTTT. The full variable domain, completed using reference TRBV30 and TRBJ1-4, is SQTIHQWPATLVQPVGSPLSLECTVEGTSNPNLYWYRQAAGRGLQLLFYSVGIGQISSEVPQNLSASRPQDRQFILSSKKLLLSDSGFYLCAWRGATNEKLFFGSGTQLSVL.

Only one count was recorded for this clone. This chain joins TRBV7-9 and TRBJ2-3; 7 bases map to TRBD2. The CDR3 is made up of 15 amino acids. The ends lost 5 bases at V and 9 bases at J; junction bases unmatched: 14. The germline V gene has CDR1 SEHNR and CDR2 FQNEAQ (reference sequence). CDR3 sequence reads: CASSRMGLTSRTQYF. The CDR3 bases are TGTGCCAGCAGCCGGATGGGACTAACGAGTCGAACGCAGTATTTT.

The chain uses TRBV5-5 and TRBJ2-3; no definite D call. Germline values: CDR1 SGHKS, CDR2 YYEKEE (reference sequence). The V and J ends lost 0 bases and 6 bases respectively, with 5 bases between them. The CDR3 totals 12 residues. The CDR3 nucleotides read TGTGCCAGCAGCTTGGACGCGGATACGCAGTATTTT. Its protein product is CASSLDADTQYF.

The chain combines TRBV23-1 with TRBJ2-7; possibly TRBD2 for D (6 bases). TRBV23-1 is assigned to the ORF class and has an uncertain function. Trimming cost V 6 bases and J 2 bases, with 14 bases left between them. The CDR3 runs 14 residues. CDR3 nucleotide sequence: TGCGCCAGCAGCACCGGGACTTGTCCCTACGAGCAGTACGTC. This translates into CASSTGTCPYEQYV.

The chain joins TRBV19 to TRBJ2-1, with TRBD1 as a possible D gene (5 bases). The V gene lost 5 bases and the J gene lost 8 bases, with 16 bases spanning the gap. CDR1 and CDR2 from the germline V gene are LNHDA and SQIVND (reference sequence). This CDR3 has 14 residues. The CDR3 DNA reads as TGTGCCAGTAGTTGGGGCAGGGCCACAGATGAGCAGTTCTTC. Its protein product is CASSWGRATDEQFF.

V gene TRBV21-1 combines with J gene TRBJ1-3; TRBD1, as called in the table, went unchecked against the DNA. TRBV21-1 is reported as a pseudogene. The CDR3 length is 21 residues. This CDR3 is CASSKRWRTGSQVKPGNTIYF. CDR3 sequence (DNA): TGTGCCAGCAGCAAACGGTGGAGGACAGGGTCGCAAGTTAAGCCTGGAAACACCATATATTTT.

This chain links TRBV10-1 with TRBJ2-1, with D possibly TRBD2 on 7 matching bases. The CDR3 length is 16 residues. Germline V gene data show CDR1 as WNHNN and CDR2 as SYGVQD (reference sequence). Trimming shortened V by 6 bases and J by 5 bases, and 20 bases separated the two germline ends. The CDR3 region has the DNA TGCGCCAGCAGCATTCGTGGGGGGGCGTCGGACAATGAGCAGTTCTTC. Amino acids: CASSIRGGASDNEQFF.

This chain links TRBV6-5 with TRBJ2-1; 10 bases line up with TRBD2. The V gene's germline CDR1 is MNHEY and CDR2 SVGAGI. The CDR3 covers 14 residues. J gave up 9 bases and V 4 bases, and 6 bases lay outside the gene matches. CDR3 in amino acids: CASSWATSGIEQFF. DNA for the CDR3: TGTGCCAGCAGTTGGGCCACTAGCGGGATTGAGCAGTTCTTC.

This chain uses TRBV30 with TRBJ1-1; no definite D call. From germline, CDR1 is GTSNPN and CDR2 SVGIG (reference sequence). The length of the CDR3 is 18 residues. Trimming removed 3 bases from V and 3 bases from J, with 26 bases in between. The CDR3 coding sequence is TGTGCCTGGAGGGGAGAGGAGGGAATCTACCTAAAATACACTGAAGCTTTCTTT. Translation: CAWRGEEGIYLKYTEAFF.

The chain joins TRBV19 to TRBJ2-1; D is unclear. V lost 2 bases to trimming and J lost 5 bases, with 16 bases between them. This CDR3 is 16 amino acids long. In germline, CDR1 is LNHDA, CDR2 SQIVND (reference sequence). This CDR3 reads CASSIFPLVRDNEQFF. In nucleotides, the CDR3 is TGTGCCAGTAGTATATTTCCTTTAGTCCGGGACAATGAGCAGTTCTTC. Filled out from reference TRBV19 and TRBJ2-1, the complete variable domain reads DGGITQSPKYLFRKEGQNVTLSCEQNLNHDAMYWYRQDPGQGLRLIYYSQIVNDFQKGDIAEGYSVSREKKESFPLTVTSAQKNPTAFYLCASSIFPLVRDNEQFFGPGTRLTVL.

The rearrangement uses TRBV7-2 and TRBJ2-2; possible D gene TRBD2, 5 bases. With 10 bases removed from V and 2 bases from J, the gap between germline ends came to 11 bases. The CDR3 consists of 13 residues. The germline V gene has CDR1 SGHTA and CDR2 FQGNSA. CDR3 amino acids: CATRRLNTGELFF. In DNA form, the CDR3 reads TGTGCCACCCGCAGACTAAACACCGGGGAGCTGTTTTTT.

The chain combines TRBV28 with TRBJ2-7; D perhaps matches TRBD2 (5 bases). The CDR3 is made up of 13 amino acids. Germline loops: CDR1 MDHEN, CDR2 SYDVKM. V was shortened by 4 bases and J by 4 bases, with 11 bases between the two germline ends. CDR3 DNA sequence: TGTGCCAGCAGTTCCGGGAAACGGTACGAGCAGTACTTC. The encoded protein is CASSSGKRYEQYF.

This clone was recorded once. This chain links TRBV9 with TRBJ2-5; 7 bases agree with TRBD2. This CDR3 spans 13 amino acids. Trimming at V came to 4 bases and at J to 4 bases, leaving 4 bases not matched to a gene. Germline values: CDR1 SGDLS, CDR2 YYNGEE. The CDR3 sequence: CASSYWEGETQYF. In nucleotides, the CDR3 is TGTGCCAGCAGCTACTGGGAGGGAGAGACCCAGTACTTC.

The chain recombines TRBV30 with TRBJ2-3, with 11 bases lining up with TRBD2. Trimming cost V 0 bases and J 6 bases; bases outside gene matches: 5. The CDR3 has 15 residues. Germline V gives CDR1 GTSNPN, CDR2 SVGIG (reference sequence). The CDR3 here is CAWSVRTSGSDTQYF. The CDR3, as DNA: TGTGCCTGGAGTGTACGGACTAGCGGGTCGGATACGCAGTATTTT.

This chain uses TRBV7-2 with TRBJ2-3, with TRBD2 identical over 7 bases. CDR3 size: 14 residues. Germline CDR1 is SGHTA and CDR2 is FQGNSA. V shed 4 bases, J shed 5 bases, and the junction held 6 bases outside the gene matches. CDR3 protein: CASSSSGGEDTQYF. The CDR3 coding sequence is TGTGCCAGCAGCTCTAGTGGGGGGGAAGATACGCAGTATTTT.

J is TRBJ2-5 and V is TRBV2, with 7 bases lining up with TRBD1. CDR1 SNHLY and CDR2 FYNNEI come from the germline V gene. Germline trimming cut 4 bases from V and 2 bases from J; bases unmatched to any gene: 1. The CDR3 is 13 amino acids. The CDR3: CASSGGQQETQYF. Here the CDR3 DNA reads TGTGCCAGCAGTGGGGGACAGCAAGAGACCCAGTACTTC.

CDR3 residues: CASSQERWGGTDTQYF. CDR3 nucleotide sequence: TGCGCCAGCAGCCAAGAACGGTGGGGGGGCACAGATACGCAGTATTTT. V and J are TRBV4-1 and TRBJ2-3; D possibly corresponds to TRBD2 (6 bases). The CDR3 covers 16 residues. The germline V gene encodes CDR1 MGHRA and CDR2 YSYEKL. The germline V and J ends were trimmed by 0 bases and 1 base, with 11 bases remaining between them.